What follows is one T cell receptor (beta chain) and its context. Antigen specificity is unknown. 13 Jbeta primers and 60 Vbeta primers were used for the PCR. TCRdb's table, derived via immunoSEQ multiplex PCR, lists solely in-frame clones and lacks some. The sample includes 220,000 or so clones, about 78% of them seen just once. The data stem from a study of cytomegalovirus exposure and HLA in healthy donors. Study findings and constraints: Among CMV-associated TCR beta chains, most appeared HLA-restricted in a later analysis.

From germline, CDR1 is SNHLY and CDR2 FYNNEI. The CDR3 totals 15 residues. The V segment lost 4 bases and the J segment 5 bases; nucleotides outside the gene matches: 9. This clonotype originated in a male donor in good health and CMV-seronegative. V and J are TRBV2 and TRBJ2-5, with 8 positions matching TRBD2. Sequencing was carried out using PBMCs. The CDR3 loop reads CASSGPSGGQETQYF. The CDR3 DNA reads as TGTGCCAGCAGTGGACCCTCGGGGGGGCAGGAGACCCAGTACTTC.